This record looks at one T cell receptor (beta chain) sequence and its context. This clonotype was found a few times. Its antigen has not been determined. Base qualities are not provided; no much larger clone lies one nucleotide away. Ficoll-Paque density gradient centrifugation was the method used to isolate PBMCs. These data come from a study of T-cell memory formation after mild COVID-19 (dated by TCRdb to 2020 to 2022). General notes on the study: TCR sequence clusters from the two donors were found to be largely donor specific. Longitudinal TCRalpha and TCRbeta repertoire sequencing tracked T-cell clones expanding and contracting after mild COVID-19 in a couple of donors. The cohort comprised two young, previously healthy adult volunteers, one female and one male. Study-level results and caveats: The study covered only two mild cases, and larger cohorts including severe cases with pre-infection samples were considered necessary. Clones that contracted from day 15 to 85 showed balanced CD4/CD8 phenotypes, whereas a second wave of clones that expanded from day 15 to 37 leaned towards CD4+. Contracting CD4+ clones were located mainly in the CM and EM memory subsets, whereas CD8+ clones were found to be enriched in EMRA. SARS-CoV-2 specificity was not confirmed for the second-wave clones peaking on day 37. Some responding clones were found in pre-infection memory, which suggests that pre-existing cross-reactive memory T cells took part in the SARS-CoV-2 response.

Reads for this sample came from an Illumina NovaSeq 6000. TCRalpha and TCRbeta cDNA libraries were constructed by 5'RACE with constant-segment primers, with sample barcodes and unique molecular identifiers being introduced. Trizol reagent was used to extract RNA from every sample. Libraries were amplified in two PCR steps, with a second sample barcode and Illumina TruSeq adapters added in the second step. Libraries were sequenced on an Illumina NovaSeq with 2 x 150 bp paired-end reads. Processing in the source paper ran as follows. Demultiplexing of reads and collapsing into UMI-guided consensus sequences were performed with migec v1.2.7. Using mixcr v2.1.11, the UMI consensuses were aligned to TRA and TRB V and J templates and assembled into clonotypes. A clonotype was counted as expanded or contracted only when both edgeR and NoisET called the clonotype significant, with the noise models trained on biological replicates. For edgeR calls, a false discovery rate-adjusted p below 0.01 and a log2 fold-change threshold of 1 were applied. As an exploratory analysis of dynamics, max-normalized trajectories of the 1000 most abundant clonotypes were examined by PCA with hierarchical clustering. Separately sequenced CD4+ and CD8+ repertoires were used to assign the CD4 or CD8 phenotype of responding clones. TCRdb handled the public reads itself, with Q25 trimming in fastp and clone calling in MiXCR, and kept productive beta chains. Each entry merges the rows of one CDR3 protein and shows their most common DNA and genes. The V and J calls, along with clone size, are taken from TCRdb and not from the paper's own processing. This sample has approximately 260,000 distinct CDR3 sequences in its table, and about a sixth of those were observed once. In total, the top ten clones hold roughly a fifth of the sample.

Ends trimmed: V by 4 bases, J by 6 bases; bases unmatched to a gene: 6. Its CDR3 holds 14 amino acids, cysteine through phenylalanine. The sequence is cut down to CDR3 DNA, 42 bases in frame from base 1. Reading the germline V gene gives CDR1 KGHSH and CDR2 LQKENI. The origin of this receptor is a young man who had mild COVID-19 (a few samples of this study predate the infection). The sample titles of this study are shuffled in the database, so cell type and time point are left out; the donor was told from shared clones. Sequences were obtained from PBMCs or a T cell subset sorted from them (not recorded which). The sequence links TRBV18 to TRBJ1-5, with 7 junctional bases fitting TRBD1. Here is the DNA: TGTGCCAGCTCACAAGAACAGGGGAGTCAGCCCCAGCATTTT. Its protein reads: CASSQEQGSQPQHF.